The 10 T cell receptor beta chains in this list originate from one sample, sequenced in a study of T cells in Graves' hyperthyroidism and ophthalmopathy. RNA transcripts served as the template for amplifying TCR beta CDR3 regions. Using the HTBI primer set, a first-round RT-PCR was run on the TCR CDR3. TCRdb itself ran the multiplex PCR reads through MiXCR, one entry per CDR3 protein. The sample has around 520,000 distinct CDR3 sequences, around 15% seen once. Sequencing was done on a sample of blood. The receptors were gathered from a woman aged 40 to 50 with Graves' hyperthyroidism.

There are many counts of this clonotype. The chain joins TRBV18 to TRBJ1-3, with D unclear. This CDR3 has 12 amino acids. Germline CDR1 and CDR2: KGHSH and LQKENI. The V end lost 3 bases, the J end lost 4 bases, and 4 bases lay between the germline ends. The CDR3 reads CASSPLGNTIYF. The CDR3 bases are TGTGCCAGCTCACCGCTGGGAAACACCATATATTTT.

Remarks on this clonotype: This sequence may be a read error, since a much larger clone differs from it by one base. This chain connects TRBV3-1 to TRBJ1-3, with D possibly matching TRBD1 (6 bases). CDR3 length equals 14 residues. The V gene lost 4 bases and the J gene lost 8 bases, with 15 bases spanning the gap. Germline V lookup: CDR1 LGHDT, CDR2 YNNKEL (reference sequence). CDR3 in DNA: TGTGCCAGCAGCCTACCACAGGGAAGGCACACCATATATTTT. Its translation: CASSLPQGRHTIYF.

The chain has TRBV6-1 and TRBJ1-5; the D is unclear. Germline V gene sequence: CDR1 MNHNS, CDR2 SASEGT. The CDR3 spans 15 residues. Trimming shortened V by 5 bases and J by 3 bases, and 14 bases separated the two germline ends. CDR3 bases: TGTGCCAGCAGTAACCCGAACAGCTTCAATCAGCCCCAGCATTTT. Translated, it gives CASSNPNSFNQPQHF.

This clonotype was detected only a few times. The chain combines TRBV6-9 with TRBJ2-6; tentatively, D is TRBD1 (6 bases). Germline V gene data show CDR1 as MNHGY and CDR2 as SVAAGI. CDR3 length equals 17 residues. V lost 4 bases, J lost 4 bases, and 17 bases lay in between. The chain's CDR3 is CASSSPTGLPGANVLTF. CDR3 nucleotides: TGTGCCAGCAGTTCCCCGACAGGTCTTCCCGGGGCCAACGTCCTGACTTTC.

This clonotype was observed a handful of times. The chain employs TRBV12-3 or TRBV12-4 and TRBJ1-3; 7 bases align to TRBD1. The CDR3 length is 14 residues. Trimming took 8 bases from V and 4 from J; bases not matched to a gene: 8. This CDR3 is CASREGASGNTIYF. The CDR3 DNA reads as TGTGCCAGCCGGGAGGGGGCCTCAGGAAACACCATATATTTT.

The sample holds many counts of this clonotype. The chain couples TRBV5-1 to TRBJ2-7; no clear D gene. Germline V gives CDR1 SGHRS, CDR2 YFSETQ. CDR3 size: 15 residues. The V end was cut by 3 bases, the J end by 0 bases, with 13 bases between. The CDR3 here is CASSWSDGSSYEQYF. The DNA for the CDR3 is TGCGCCAGCAGCTGGTCTGACGGTAGCTCCTACGAGCAGTACTTC. The complete variable domain, with remaining parts taken from reference TRBV5-1 and TRBJ2-7, reads KAGVTQTPRYLIKTRGQQVTLSCSPISGHRSVSWYQQTPGQGLQFLFEYFSETQRNKGNFPGRFSGRQFSNSRSEMNVSTLELGDSALYLCASSWSDGSSYEQYFGPGTRLTVT.

As concerns this clonotype: Just one base apart from a much larger clone, this may be a read error. The chain combines TRBV3-1 with TRBJ2-7; D perhaps matches TRBD2 (6 bases). This CDR3 spans 15 amino acids. Germline CDR1 and CDR2: LGHDT and YNNKEL (reference sequence). The CDR3 protein is CAGSRASASSYEQYF. DNA of the CDR3: TGTGCCGGCAGCCGAGCTAGCGCTAGCTCCTACGAGCAGTACTTC.

This clonotype was seen repeatedly, ten times or more. The chain employs TRBV30 and TRBJ1-4, with a tentative D call TRBD1 (5 bases). The CDR3 has 15 amino acids. From germline, CDR1 is GTSNPN and CDR2 SVGIG (reference sequence). Trimming left V 0 bases short and J 7 bases short, with 15 bases between. CDR3 loop: CAWSVQRGRGEKLFF. The CDR3 bases are TGTGCCTGGAGTGTACAGAGGGGAAGAGGTGAAAAACTGTTTTTT. The variable domain in full, with the rest retrieved from reference TRBV30 and TRBJ1-4, is SQTIHQWPATLVQPVGSPLSLECTVEGTSNPNLYWYRQAAGRGLQLLFYSVGIGQISSEVPQNLSASRPQDRQFILSSKKLLLSDSGFYLCAWSVQRGRGEKLFFGSGTQLSVL.

The gene calls are TRBV2 and TRBJ2-7; 9 nucleotides align to TRBD1. The CDR3 runs 14 residues. Trimming removed 6 bases from V and 5 bases from J; junction bases left unmatched: 8. Germline assignment: CDR1 SNHLY and CDR2 FYNNEI. In nucleotides, the CDR3 is TGTGCCAGCAGCAAGGGACAGGGTCCCCACGAGCAGTACTTC. Its protein is CASSKGQGPHEQYF. Combining the CDR3 with reference TRBV2 and TRBJ2-7 gives the whole variable domain EPEVTQTPSHQVTQMGQEVILRCVPISNHLYFYWYRQILGQKVEFLVSFYNNEISEKSEIFDDQFSVERPDGSNFTLKIRSTKLEDSAMYFCASSKGQGPHEQYFGPGTRLTVT.

In regard to this clonotype: Given a much more abundant clone one base away, this may be a read error. The V call is TRBV4-2, the J call TRBJ2-1, with TRBD2 identical over 13 bases. The CDR3 extends over 15 amino acids. V was clipped by 3 bases and J by 6 bases; unmatched bases: 2. Germline V gives CDR1 LGHNA, CDR2 YNFKEQ. Here the CDR3 DNA reads TGTGCCAGCAGCCACGGGACTAGCGGGACCAATGAGCAGTTCTTC. Its translation is CASSHGTSGTNEQFF.